This is a list of T cell receptor beta chains from one sample in a study of neoadjuvant nivolumab and ipilimumab in lung cancer. Generated by immunoSEQ multiplex PCR, the TCRdb table keeps only in-frame clones and is missing some. The sample holds about 13,000 clones; around 70% are singletons and the top ten take almost 25%. The sample in question was peripheral blood, obtained after neoadjuvant nivolumab, alone or with ipilimumab, at or shortly before surgery. The source is an adult with non-small cell lung cancer. Both conserved end residues are part of each CDR3. The D gene is left open where the match is weak. Rows may omit the clone size; those that give it use once, few, many or a size class.

V,J,size,D,DNA,CDR3
TRBV5-4,TRBJ2-6,NA,TRBD1,TGTGCCAGCCTCGGGCAGGGGGTAATCTCTGGGGCCAACGTCCTGACTTTC,CASLGQGVISGANVLTF
TRBV7-9,TRBJ2-1,NA,NA,TGTGCCAGCAGCTTCTGGGAGGTCGATGAGCAGTTCTTC,CASSFWEVDEQFF
TRBV29-1,TRBJ2-7,NA,TRBD1,TGCAGCGGGGGACAGGGCTACGAGCAGTACTTC,CSGGQGYEQYF
TRBV5-1,TRBJ2-7,NA,TRBD2,TGCGCCAGCAGCGATCCTAGCGGACCCTACGAGCAGTACTTC,CASSDPSGPYEQYF
TRBV18,TRBJ2-7,NA,TRBD1,TGTGCCAGCTCACCGTCACAGGGGGCAAGGTACGAGCAGTACTTC,CASSPSQGARYEQYF
TRBV20-1,TRBJ1-1,NA,NA,TGCAGTGCCGCGGGGTTCACTGAAGCTTTCTTT,CSAAGFTEAFF
TRBV18,TRBJ1-1,NA,NA,TGTGCCAGCTCACCAAGGGCCGGGCGGGCTGAAGCTTTCTTT,CASSPRAGRAEAFF
TRBV6-1,TRBJ2-7,few,NA,TGTGCCAGCAAAAAGAGGGAGTGGCAGTACTTC,CASKKREWQYF
TRBV11-3,TRBJ2-7,few,TRBD2,TGTGCCAGCAGCTTTCGGACTAGCGGGAGTACAGAAGAGCAGTACTTC,CASSFRTSGSTEEQYF
TRBV5-6,TRBJ2-7,NA,NA,TGTGCCAGCAGCTTGGGACCACAGGCCAGCGTGGGTTGGTTC,CASSLGPQASVGWF
TRBV11-2,TRBJ1-1,NA,NA,TGTGCCAGCAGCTTAGCCCTAACGGCTTTCTTT,CASSLALTAFF